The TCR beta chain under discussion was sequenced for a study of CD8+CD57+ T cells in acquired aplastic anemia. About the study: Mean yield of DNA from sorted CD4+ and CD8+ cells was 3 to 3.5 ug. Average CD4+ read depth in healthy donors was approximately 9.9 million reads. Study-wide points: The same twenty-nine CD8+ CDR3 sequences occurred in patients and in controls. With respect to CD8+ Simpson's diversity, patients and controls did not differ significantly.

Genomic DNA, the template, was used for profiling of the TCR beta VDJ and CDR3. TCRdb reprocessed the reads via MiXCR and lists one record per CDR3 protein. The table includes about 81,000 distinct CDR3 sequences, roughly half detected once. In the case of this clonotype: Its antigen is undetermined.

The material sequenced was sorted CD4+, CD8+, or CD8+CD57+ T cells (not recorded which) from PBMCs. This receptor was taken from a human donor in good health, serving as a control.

CDR3 amino acids: CSAAPGQGASQYF. The CDR3 coding sequence is TGCAGCGCTGCTCCGGGACAGGGGGCTTCGCAGTACTTC. V is TRBV29-1 and J is TRBJ2-7, with 12 positions matching TRBD1. The germline V gene encodes CDR1 SQVTM and CDR2 ANQGSEA. J was trimmed by 9 bases and V by 7 bases; bases with no gene match: 10. There are 13 residues in the CDR3.